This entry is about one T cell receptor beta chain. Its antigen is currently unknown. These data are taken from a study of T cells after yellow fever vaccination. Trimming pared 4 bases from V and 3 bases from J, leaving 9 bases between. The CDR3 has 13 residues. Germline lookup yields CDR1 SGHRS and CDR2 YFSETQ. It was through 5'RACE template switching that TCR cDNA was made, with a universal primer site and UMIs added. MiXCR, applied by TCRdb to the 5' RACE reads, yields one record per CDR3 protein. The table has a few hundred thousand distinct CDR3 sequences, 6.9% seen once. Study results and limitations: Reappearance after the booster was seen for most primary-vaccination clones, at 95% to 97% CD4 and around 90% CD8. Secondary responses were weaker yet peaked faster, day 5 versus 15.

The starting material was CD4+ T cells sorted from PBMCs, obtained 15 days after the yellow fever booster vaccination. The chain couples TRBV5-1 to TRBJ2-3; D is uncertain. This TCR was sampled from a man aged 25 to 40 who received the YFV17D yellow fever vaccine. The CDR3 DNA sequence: TGCGCCAGCAGCACGCTTACAACAGATACGCAGTATTTT. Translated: CASSTLTTDTQYF.